These 21 T cell receptor beta chains came from one sample sequenced in a study of blood T cell repertoires in COVID-19. Only in-frame clones appear in the TCRdb table, and some are missing; sequencing was by immunoSEQ multiplex PCR. The sample holds 150,000 to 200,000 clones, roughly 80% seen once. Sequencing used peripheral blood. The receptors were sampled from a woman in her seventies with COVID-19, enrolled during active disease.

The J gene is TRBJ1-2, the V gene TRBV5-1; the D gene is possibly TRBD1 (6 bases). Germline V gene data show CDR1 as SGHRS and CDR2 as YFSETQ. The CDR3 extends over 12 amino acids. V dropped 5 bases and J dropped 14 bases, with 19 bases sitting between them. The CDR3 bases are TGCGCCAGCAGTTGGGACACCGAAGTCATGACCTTC. Translation: CASSWDTEVMTF.

The rearrangement uses TRBV14 and TRBJ2-7, with a tentative D call TRBD1 (6 bases). V lost 5 bases and J 3 bases, leaving 14 bases between the germline ends. The CDR3 has 14 residues. Germline lookup yields CDR1 SGHDN and CDR2 FVKESK. DNA of the CDR3: TGTGCCAGCAGCAAGAGGGACACTGACTACGAGCAGTACGTC. Amino acid sequence: CASSKRDTDYEQYV.

The chain is built from TRBV7-9 and TRBJ1-5; the match to TRBD1 covers 7 bases. V lost 4 bases to trimming and J lost 0 bases; unmatched junction nucleotides: 9. Germline V lookup: CDR1 SEHNR, CDR2 FQNEAQ (reference sequence). CDR3 length: 17 residues. Here the CDR3 reads CASSSGGQLYSNQPQHF. In nucleotides, the CDR3 is TGTGCCAGCAGCTCAGGGGGACAGTTGTATAGCAATCAGCCCCAGCATTTT.

The chain links TRBV20-1 to TRBJ1-1; D not certain. CDR3 length: 11 amino acids. The V end lost 3 bases, the J end lost 6 bases, and 8 bases lay between the germline ends. Germline-derived CDR1 and CDR2 are DFQATT and SNEGSKA (reference sequence). The CDR3 DNA reads TGCAGTGCTAGGAGGAGGGCTGAAGCTTTCTTT. Its protein is CSARRRAEAFF.

The chain links TRBV3-1 (or the pseudogene TRBV3-2) to TRBJ2-1; 7 bases are shared with TRBD1. There are 14 residues in the CDR3. Trimming took 1 base from V and 9 from J; bases not matched to a gene: 6. Germline values: CDR1 LGHDT, CDR2 YNNKEL (reference sequence). As DNA, the CDR3 is TGTGCCAGCAGCCAAGCATTAGGGGGCGGTGAGCAGTTCTTC. Amino acids: CASSQALGGGEQFF.

The chain has TRBV14 and TRBJ1-2; the match to TRBD1 covers 8 bases. Unmatched junction bases numbered 13, after V lost 1 base and J lost 6 bases. This CDR3 is 17 amino acids long. Germline lookup yields CDR1 SGHDN and CDR2 FVKESK. Here the CDR3 DNA reads TGTGCCAGCAGCCAAGGGATATCCAGGGGGCGAACAAATGGCTACACCTTC. This gives the protein CASSQGISRGRTNGYTF.

CDR3 sequence: CASSSTTGFYGYTF. The CDR3 region has the DNA TGTGCCAGCAGTTCCACGACAGGGTTCTATGGCTACACCTTC. This sequence joins TRBV6-5 and TRBJ1-2; 7 bases align to TRBD1. Germline CDR1 is MNHEY and CDR2 is SVGAGI. V was pared by 4 bases and J by 4 bases, with 6 bases of the junction left unmatched. This CDR3 is 14 amino acids long.

The gene calls are TRBV19 and TRBJ2-2, with 7 nucleotides matching TRBD2. Germline V CDR1 and CDR2: LNHDA, SQIVND (reference sequence). Trimming at V came to 10 bases and at J to 2 bases, leaving 10 bases not matched to a gene. The CDR3 runs 15 residues. CDR3 sequence reads: CAMGPGGLNTGELFF. DNA of the CDR3: TGTGCCATGGGGCCGGGGGGACTAAACACCGGGGAGCTGTTTTTT.

CDR3 DNA: TGCGCCAGCAGCTCGCGGACAGGGGAAGAAAAACTGTTTTTT. Encoded protein: CASSSRTGEEKLFF. This chain links TRBV5-1 with TRBJ1-4, with 9 bases identical to TRBD1. V lost 3 bases, J lost 8 bases, and 5 bases stayed unmatched. This CDR3 comprises 14 residues. Germline loops: CDR1 SGHRS, CDR2 YFSETQ.

The J gene is TRBJ1-1, the V gene TRBV3-1 (or the pseudogene TRBV3-2); D is unresolved. Germline V gives CDR1 LGHDT, CDR2 YNNKEL (reference sequence). V was cut by 5 bases and J by 9 bases, with 16 bases left in between. CDR3 length equals 13 residues. CDR3 DNA sequence: TGTGCCAGCAGCTTTAGCCGGGAGGTCCAAGCTTTCTTT. It yields the protein CASSFSREVQAFF.

As regards this clone: Mismatch with germline at one junction end may stem from a read error. This chain uses TRBV10-1 with TRBJ2-2; D may be TRBD2 (6 bases). CDR1 is WNHNN, CDR2 SYGVQD, per germline (reference sequence). The CDR3 sequence is 13 residues long. The CDR3 loop is CARRRGFTGELFF. For the CDR3, the DNA is TGCGCCCGCAGACGGGGGTTCACCGGGGAGCTGTTTTTT.

The V gene is TRBV11-3, the J gene TRBJ2-3, with D maybe TRBD2 (5 bases). V lost 5 bases, J lost 2 bases, and 11 bases lay in between. Germline V gene data show CDR1 as SGHNT and CDR2 as YENEEA. There are 14 residues in the CDR3. The CDR3 protein is CASSPGVHTDTQYF. The CDR3 DNA reads TGTGCCAGCAGCCCCGGGGTGCACACAGATACGCAGTATTTT.

The CDR3 nucleotides read TGTGCCAGCAGCGACACGGCCTCCCCGAAAGAGACCCAGTACTTC. This codes for CASSDTASPKETQYF. The rearrangement links TRBV5-6 to TRBJ2-5; D remains unclear. Germline assignment: CDR1 SGHDT and CDR2 YYEEEE. CDR3 length: 15 residues. V was trimmed by 4 bases and J by 3 bases, leaving 16 bases between them.

The chain uses TRBV18 and TRBJ2-5, with D possibly TRBD2 on 5 matching bases. The CDR3 has 12 residues. The germline CDR1 and CDR2 sequences are KGHSH and LQKENI. V was clipped by 5 bases and J by 4 bases, with 8 bases between them. The CDR3 is CASSERAETQYF. CDR3 DNA: TGTGCCAGCTCAGAGAGGGCAGAGACCCAGTACTTC.

This clone is a singleton in its sample. This sequence joins TRBV14 and TRBJ2-7; D uncertain. The CDR3 contains 13 residues. Per germline, CDR1 SGHDN and CDR2 FVKESK. With 3 bases removed from V and 7 bases from J, the gap between germline ends came to 13 bases. In DNA form, the CDR3 reads TGTGCCAGCAGCCAGGCCCGGGTTGGTGAGCAGTACTTC. Its protein is CASSQARVGEQYF.

The CDR3 DNA is TGCGCCAGCAGCAGTATTAGGGAGTCAGATACGCAGTATTTT. This translates into CASSSIRESDTQYF. The J gene is TRBJ2-3, the V gene TRBV5-1; D might be TRBD2 (5 bases). The CDR3 is 14 amino acids. V was clipped by 4 bases and J by 4 bases, with 13 bases between them. CDR1 and CDR2 (germline): SGHRS, YFSETQ.

This clone was detected only once. This chain uses TRBV11-2 with TRBJ2-1, with 8 bases aligning to TRBD2. V shed 5 bases and J 10 bases; nucleotides not matched to a gene: 10. The germline CDR1 and CDR2 sequences are SGHAT and FQNNGV. The CDR3 extends over 14 amino acids. The CDR3 is CASSMTGGQGEQFF. CDR3 nucleotides: TGTGCCAGCAGCATGACGGGAGGGCAGGGAGAGCAGTTCTTC.

This rearrangement joins TRBV6-2 or TRBV6-3 to TRBJ1-2; no clear D gene. The CDR3 covers 16 residues. Germline loops: CDR1 MNHEY, CDR2 SVGEGT. Trimming pared 6 bases from V and 0 bases from J, leaving 17 bases between. The chain's CDR3 is CASSPRRQSANYGYTF. In DNA, the CDR3 is TGTGCCAGCAGCCCTCGGAGGCAATCAGCTAACTATGGCTACACCTTC.

The chain employs TRBV5-1 and TRBJ1-1; possibly TRBD1 for D (5 bases). The CDR3 length is 16 residues. Germline CDR1 and CDR2: SGHRS and YFSETQ. Trimming removed 0 bases from V and 4 bases from J, with 16 bases in between. The CDR3 nucleotides read TGCGCCAGCAGCTTGGGCCCCCAGGGTTCGTCCACTGAAGCTTTCTTT. Its protein is CASSLGPQGSSTEAFF.

This chain connects TRBV19 to TRBJ2-5; D is undetermined. Trimming removed 7 bases at V and 4 bases at J, with 16 bases between. The CDR3 consists of 14 residues. Germline CDR1 is LNHDA and CDR2 is SQIVND (reference sequence). The CDR3 sequence: CASKSHSPGETQYF. CDR3 in DNA: TGTGCCAGTAAAAGTCACTCACCGGGAGAGACCCAGTACTTC.

CDR3 sequence (DNA): TGTGCCAGCAGTCCCCCGACAGGGATGGCCTATGGCTACACCTTC. Protein sequence: CASSPPTGMAYGYTF. The V and J genes are TRBV28 and TRBJ1-2; 7 bases agree with TRBD1. The germline V gene has CDR1 MDHEN and CDR2 SYDVKM. The V and J ends lost 5 bases and 4 bases, in that order; junction bases with no gene match: 10. CDR3 length equals 15 residues.